This TCR beta chain was profiled in a study of T cell responses to AZD1222 COVID-19 vaccine. The overall study: Pooled in the analysis were second doses at about 4 or about 12 weeks. Regarding the study as a whole: None of the repertoires were sampled until the peak T cell response had passed. Nearly half of spike-specific TCRs reportedly target variant regions that are unmutated in the B.1.351 and B.1.1.7 variants. Spike as a whole was targeted by vaccine-associated CD4 TCRs, dominant at 160-218 and 743-854.

Germline V gives CDR1 LGHNT, CDR2 FRNRAP. There are 17 residues in the CDR3. Between the trimmed V and J ends, which lost 0 bases and 0 bases, there was a span of 14 bases. Notes on this clone: Its antigen is unidentified.

The method was immunoSEQ multiplex PCR; TCRdb's version includes in-frame clones alone and lacks a portion of them. Of tens of thousands of clones in the sample, roughly 87% were seen once. The chain links TRBV12-5 to TRBJ1-1; a possible D gene is TRBD1 (5 bases). The TCR was taken from an adult in good health. Sequenced here: peripheral blood, sampled on day 0 of AZD1222 vaccination. CDR3 residues: CASGLVEPPTVNTEAFF. The CDR3 region has the DNA TGTGCTAGTGGTTTGGTAGAACCCCCGACAGTGAACACTGAAGCTTTCTTT.